One sample yielded the 13 T cell receptor beta chains listed below, sequenced in a study of CD8 T cells in ankylosing spondylitis. TCRdb re-called the 5' RACE reads through MiXCR, storing one row per CDR3 protein. This sample has 200,000 to 250,000 distinct CDR3 sequences, with around 25% found just once. Sequencing was done on a sample of blood, either unsorted or a sorted T cell fraction (not recorded which). These receptor sequences come from a male donor with ankylosing spondylitis or in good health (not recorded which).

Many counts were recorded for this clonotype. This chain connects TRBV29-1 to TRBJ2-2; TRBD1 aligns across 8 bases. The CDR3 is made up of 14 amino acids. Per germline, CDR1 SQVTM and CDR2 ANQGSEA. V shed 3 bases, J shed 4 bases, and the junction held 4 bases outside the gene matches. Written as DNA, the CDR3 is TGCAGCGTTGAGGCAGGGGGCAGCACCGGGGAGCTGTTTTTT. Its translation is CSVEAGGSTGELFF.

The chain has TRBV3-1 and TRBJ2-1; 9 bases are shared with TRBD1. The CDR3 spans 15 residues. The V segment lost 8 bases and the J segment 8 bases; nucleotides outside the gene matches: 13. Germline V gene sequence: CDR1 LGHDT, CDR2 YNNKEL (reference sequence). The CDR3 reads CASGTGTQLGDEQFF. The DNA for the CDR3 is TGTGCCAGCGGGACAGGGACCCAACTGGGCGATGAGCAGTTCTTC.

This clonotype has ten or more counts. The junction and the germline gene differ at one end; a read error may be behind it. The genes are TRBV11-2 and TRBJ2-3; D perhaps matches TRBD2 (6 bases). CDR1 and CDR2 from the germline V gene are SGHAT and FQNNGV. The CDR3 sequence is 12 residues long. CDR3 DNA: TGTGCCAGCAGCAATCTTATGGGACTCGGGAATTTT. It is translated as CASSNLMGLGNF. Full variable domain (rest looked up from reference TRBV11-2 and TRBJ2-3): EAGVAQSPRYKIIEKRQSVAFWCNPISGHATLYWYQQILGQGPKLLIQFQNNGVVDDSQLPKDRFSAERLKGVDSTLKIQPAKLEDSAVYLCASSNLMGLGNFGPGTRLTVL.

This clonotype was detected many times. V and J are TRBV18 and TRBJ2-5; no firm D call. Between the trimmed V and J ends, which lost 5 bases and 0 bases, there was a span of 1 base. The germline gives CDR1 KGHSH, CDR2 LQKENI. The CDR3 is 11 residues long. The CDR3 is CASSNQETQYF. In DNA form, the CDR3 reads TGTGCCAGCTCAAACCAAGAGACCCAGTACTTC.

The genes are TRBV5-1 and TRBJ1-4, with D uncertain. Trimming removed 7 bases from V and 1 base from J, with 11 bases in between. The CDR3 sequence is 14 residues long. Per germline, CDR1 SGHRS and CDR2 YFSETQ. This CDR3 is CASSPTLTNEKLFF. CDR3 DNA: TGCGCCAGCTCGCCGACACTAACTAATGAAAAACTGTTTTTT.

The chain is built from TRBV20-1 and TRBJ2-3; no definite D call. The ends were cut back, 3 bases at V and 4 bases at J, with 5 bases in the middle. The CDR3 runs to 11 residues. From germline, CDR1 is DFQATT and CDR2 SNEGSKA (reference sequence). The CDR3 nucleotides are TGCAGTGCTAGCCCTCCAGATACGCAGTATTTT. Translation: CSASPPDTQYF.

Only a few counts were recorded for this clonotype. V usage is TRBV9 and J usage is TRBJ2-7, with 9 nucleotides matching TRBD2. Germline CDR1 is SGDLS and CDR2 is YYNGEE. Trimming removed 2 bases from V and 2 bases from J; junction bases left unmatched: 5. This CDR3 comprises 15 residues. The CDR3 reads CASSVQSSGTYEQYF. The CDR3 region has the DNA TGTGCCAGCAGCGTGCAATCTAGCGGGACCTACGAGCAGTACTTC.

This clonotype was seen many times. The J gene is TRBJ2-3, the V gene TRBV6-5; D gene unclear. This CDR3 is built from 11 residues. Germline lookup yields CDR1 MNHEY and CDR2 SVGAGI. V was cut by 4 bases and J by 14 bases, with 13 bases left in between. The CDR3 region is CASSSSLTLYF. The DNA of the CDR3 is TGTGCCAGCAGTTCCTCCCTGACGTTGTATTTT.

This clonotype was recorded a few times. This may come from a read error, since a much larger clone is one base off. The chain joins TRBV7-2 to TRBJ1-2; 8 bases fit TRBD1. Germline V gives CDR1 SGHTA, CDR2 FQGNSA. CDR3 length equals 13 residues. The CDR3 coding sequence is TGTGCCAGCAGCTTACAGGGGGCGCGTGGCTCCACCTTC. It yields the protein CASSLQGARGSTF.

Details on this clonotype: A much larger clone sits a single nucleotide away, making a read error possible. This chain uses TRBV7-9 with TRBJ2-5; D is uncertain. The V end lost 0 bases, the J end lost 0 bases, and 14 bases lay between the germline ends. The CDR3 contains 17 residues. Germline V gives CDR1 SEHNR, CDR2 FQNEAQ (reference sequence). CDR3 DNA sequence: TGTGCCAGCAGCTTAGCGCAGTCTGGCGTCAACCAAGAGACCCAGTACTTC. It yields the protein CASSLAQSGVNQETQYF.

This clonotype was counted ten times or more. V is TRBV20-1 and J is TRBJ2-5; D is undetermined. V was shortened by 2 bases and J by 3 bases, with 4 bases between the two germline ends. CDR1 DFQATT and CDR2 SNEGSKA come from the germline V gene (reference sequence). The CDR3 contains 11 residues. In nucleotides, the CDR3 is TGCAGTGCTAGACGAGAAGAGACCCAGTACTTC. Its protein product is CSARREETQYF.

The chain joins TRBV3-1 to TRBJ2-1; 10 bases are shared with TRBD2. Germline CDR1 reads LGHDT; CDR2 reads YNNKEL (reference sequence). V shed 4 bases, J shed 3 bases, and the junction held 6 bases outside the gene matches. This CDR3 is built from 16 residues. The DNA of the CDR3 is TGTGCCAGCAGCCCTTATTCTAGCGGGAGCTACAATGAGCAGTTCTTC. Amino acid sequence: CASSPYSSGSYNEQFF.

Turning to this clonotype: One junction end disagrees with the germline gene, perhaps due to a read error. Here the CDR3 reads CATGQRGEF. Here the CDR3 DNA reads TGTGCCACAGGACAAAGAGGGGAGTTC. This chain links TRBV6-2 or TRBV6-3 with TRBJ2-1; possibly TRBD1 or TRBD2 for D (5 bases each). Germline V CDR1 and CDR2: MNHEY, SVGEGT. The CDR3 is 9 amino acids.